This TCR beta chain was recorded in a study of T-cell memory formation after mild COVID-19. CDR3 length: 14 residues. V gave up 8 bases and J gave up 6 bases, with 19 bases separating them. Germline CDR1 SGHTA, CDR2 FQGNSA. From the 5' RACE reads, TCRdb called clonotypes with MiXCR, one entry per CDR3 protein. The sample holds some 320,000 distinct CDR3 sequences, more than 15% seen once. The chain links TRBV7-2 to TRBJ1-2; D gene ambiguous. The specimen sequenced was PBMCs or a T cell subset sorted from them (not recorded which). The sequence was collected from a man between 18 and 35 years old who had mild COVID-19 (a few samples of this study predate the infection). Cell type and time point are not known. The CDR3 DNA sequence: TGTGCCAGCTCCGAGAGTCCGGGCTGGGATGGCTACACCTTC. It specifies CASSESPGWDGYTF.